One sample yielded the 27 T cell receptor beta chains listed below, sequenced in a study of T cell repertoires in cytomegalovirus infection. TCRdb reprocessed the reads with MiXCR, giving one entry per CDR3 protein. The repertoire has fewer than 200,000 distinct CDR3 sequences, approximately 14% of them found once; the top ten carry over 25%. Sequenced sample: PBMCs. These receptors came from a human donor in good health (CMV status not recorded). Some clones in this sample may be carry-over from other donors' samples.

This clonotype was seen many times. The rearrangement joins TRBV5-1 to TRBJ2-5; possibly TRBD2 for D (6 bases). CDR3 length: 15 residues. Trimming stripped 4 bases from V and 1 base from J, with 14 bases between. Germline loops: CDR1 SGHRS, CDR2 YFSETQ. The CDR3 nucleotides are TGCGCCAGCAGCATGGACTATCGAGTCCAAGAGACCCAGTACTTC. This encodes CASSMDYRVQETQYF.

The gene calls are TRBV7-9 and TRBJ2-2, with a tentative D call TRBD1 (6 bases). CDR1 is SEHNR and CDR2 is FQNEAQ in the germline V gene (reference sequence). V lost 4 bases, J lost 5 bases, and 11 bases lay in between. The CDR3 runs to 14 residues. The CDR3 here is CASSSYQGTGELFF. CDR3 bases: TGTGCCAGCAGCTCTTACCAGGGGACCGGGGAGCTGTTTTTT.

The chain is built from TRBV29-1 and TRBJ2-7; D is uncertain. CDR3 size: 14 residues. Germline lookup yields CDR1 SQVTM and CDR2 ANQGSEA. Trimming pared 1 base from V and 4 bases from J, leaving 14 bases between. The CDR3 DNA reads as TGCAGCGTTGAAGGGGTAGGGAATGTTTACGAGCAGTACTTC. This gives the protein CSVEGVGNVYEQYF.

This clonotype was picked up many times. The rearrangement joins TRBV7-9 to TRBJ1-5; TRBD1 might be the D (5 bases). CDR1 SEHNR and CDR2 FQNEAQ come from the germline V gene (reference sequence). V shed 2 bases and J shed 11 bases, with 13 bases lying between them. The CDR3 covers 13 residues. The CDR3 sequence is CASSLSTDLSQHF. The CDR3 DNA sequence: TGTGCCAGCAGCTTATCGACAGACCTGTCCCAGCATTTT. Filled out from reference TRBV7-9 and TRBJ1-5, the complete variable domain reads DTGVSQNPRHKITKRGQNVTFRCDPISEHNRLYWYRQTLGQGPEFLTYFQNEAQLEKSRLLSDRFSAERPKGSFSTLEIQRTEQGDSAMYLCASSLSTDLSQHFGDGTRLSIL.

This chain joins TRBV28 and TRBJ2-1; 7 nucleotides line up with TRBD2. V was clipped by 4 bases and J by 4 bases; unmatched bases: 10. Per germline, CDR1 MDHEN and CDR2 SYDVKM. CDR3 length equals 16 residues. As DNA, the CDR3 is TGTGCCAGCAGTTCCTGGGGGGAGGGGCGATACAATGAGCAGTTCTTC. As protein: CASSSWGEGRYNEQFF.

Note on this clonotype: A much larger clone is a single base away; this may be a read error. V gene TRBV27 combines with J gene TRBJ1-1; tentatively, D is TRBD1 (6 bases). V shed 0 bases and J shed 1 base, with 9 bases lying between them. CDR1 MNHEY and CDR2 SMNVEV come from the germline V gene (reference sequence). The CDR3 is 15 residues long. CDR3 in DNA: TGTGCCAGCAGTTTATCGGGGGCAAAGAACACTGAAGCTTTCTTT. Its protein is CASSLSGAKNTEAFF.

Many counts were recorded for this clonotype. The CDR3 nucleotides are TGTGCCAGCAGTCCCCGGGACAGGGACCCCAAATATTCACCCCTCCACTTT. Residues: CASSPRDRDPKYSPLHF. This chain uses TRBV6-1 with TRBJ1-6, with 9 nucleotides matching TRBD1. The germline CDR1 and CDR2 sequences are MNHNS and SASEGT. CDR3 length equals 17 residues. After removal of 5 bases from V and 8 bases from J, the junction contained 13 bases not matched to a gene.

The chain employs TRBV6-5 and TRBJ2-5; D is possibly TRBD1 (6 bases). Germline values: CDR1 MNHEY, CDR2 SVGAGI. The V end lost 7 bases, the J end lost 5 bases, and 20 bases lay between the germline ends. The CDR3 is 15 amino acids. The CDR3 reads CASKLTTQGYETQYF. The CDR3 DNA follows: TGTGCCAGCAAGCTTACGACACAGGGTTATGAGACCCAGTACTTC.

The sample holds a few counts of this clonotype. The chain links TRBV28 to TRBJ2-2, with 10 positions matching TRBD1. The length of the CDR3 is 15 residues. Germline lookup yields CDR1 MDHEN and CDR2 SYDVKM. V was pared by 6 bases and J by 3 bases, with 4 bases of the junction left unmatched. CDR3 in amino acids: CASRTGGADTGELFF. CDR3 in DNA: TGTGCCAGCAGGACAGGGGGCGCGGACACCGGGGAGCTGTTTTTT.

This clonotype was detected ten times or more. This sequence joins TRBV7-2 and TRBJ1-1; D uncertain. Looked up from germline, CDR1 is SGHTA and CDR2 is FQGNSA. V gave up 1 base and J gave up 2 bases, with 14 bases separating them. The CDR3 has 16 amino acids. The CDR3 DNA reads as TGTGCCAGCAGCTTAGAACTGGGGATCGGAAACACTGAAGCTTTCTTT. This gives the protein CASSLELGIGNTEAFF.

This clonotype was found many times. The chain uses TRBV20-1 and TRBJ1-2, with a possible D match to TRBD1 (5 bases). Germline V gene lookup returns CDR1 DFQATT and CDR2 SNEGSKA (reference sequence). This CDR3 has 15 amino acids. Trimming stripped 5 bases from V and 2 bases from J, with 18 bases between. The CDR3 region is CSAPKGTLSNYGYTF. The CDR3 coding sequence is TGCAGTGCTCCGAAGGGGACTCTCTCCAACTATGGCTACACCTTC.

V usage is TRBV5-1 and J usage is TRBJ2-1; D uncertain. Trimming cost V 3 bases and J 3 bases, with 7 bases left between them. Germline V lookup: CDR1 SGHRS, CDR2 YFSETQ. The CDR3 runs 13 residues. The CDR3 DNA is TGCGCCAGCAGCTCGGACGTCTACAATGAGCAGTTCTTC. Its protein product is CASSSDVYNEQFF.

This clonotype came up many times. The chain carries TRBV7-2 and TRBJ2-1; 8 bases map to TRBD1. Germline V gene lookup returns CDR1 SGHTA and CDR2 FQGNSA. The CDR3 loop spans 15 amino acids. With 7 bases clipped from V and 0 bases from J, the junction kept 5 bases outside the gene matches. The CDR3 loop is CASKGTGGSYNEQFF. The CDR3 region has the DNA TGTGCCAGCAAAGGTACAGGGGGCTCCTACAATGAGCAGTTCTTC. The whole variable domain, filled in from reference TRBV7-2 and TRBJ2-1, reads GAGVSQSPSNKVTEKGKDVELRCDPISGHTALYWYRQSLGQGLEFLIYFQGNSAPDKSGLPSDRFSAERTGGSVSTLTIQRTQQEDSAVYLCASKGTGGSYNEQFFGPGTRLTVL.

This clonotype was counted ten times or more. The rearrangement joins TRBV7-2 to TRBJ2-7; 10 bases are shared with TRBD2. The germline CDR1 and CDR2 sequences are SGHTA and FQGNSA. V lost 3 bases, J lost 3 bases, and 5 bases stayed unmatched. The CDR3 loop spans 15 amino acids. The DNA for the CDR3 is TGTGCCAGCAGCTTTGGGACTAGCGCCTTCTACGAGCAGTACTTC. It translates to CASSFGTSAFYEQYF.

This clonotype was observed many times. The chain has TRBV4-1 and TRBJ1-5, with D possibly TRBD1 on 5 matching bases. There are 14 residues in the CDR3. Trimming took off 2 bases at V and 6 bases at J, with 11 bases between the two ends. Germline V gives CDR1 MGHRA, CDR2 YSYEKL. The CDR3 coding sequence is TGCGCCAGCAGCCAAACAGGAGTGCGTCAGCCCCAGCATTTT. Translated, it gives CASSQTGVRQPQHF.

At least ten counts were recorded for this clonotype. The rearrangement links TRBV10-3 to TRBJ2-1; TRBD2 matches 8 bases. Germline CDR1 ENHRY, CDR2 SYGVKD. The CDR3 has 17 residues. V shed 6 bases, J shed 7 bases, and the junction held 17 bases outside the gene matches. The CDR3 nucleotides read TGTGCCATCAGGCACCCGGGAGGGGCCGGGGGTAGGAATGAGCAGTTCTTC. This translates into CAIRHPGGAGGRNEQFF.

This clonotype has ten or more counts. This rearrangement joins TRBV28 to TRBJ2-1; TRBD2 agrees at 11 bases. V dropped 1 base and J dropped 8; count of bases not matched to a gene: 7. Germline lookup yields CDR1 MDHEN and CDR2 SYDVKM. CDR3 length equals 16 residues. The DNA of the CDR3 is TGTGCCAGCAGTTTATTGGCTAGCGGGAGGTACTATGAGCAGTTCTTC. This encodes CASSLLASGRYYEQFF. Full variable domain (outside the CDR3, taken from reference TRBV28 and TRBJ2-1): DVKVTQSSRYLVKRTGEKVFLECVQDMDHENMFWYRQDPGLGLRLIYFSYDVKMKEKGDIPEGYSVSREKKERFSLILESASTNQTSMYLCASSLLASGRYYEQFFGPGTRLTVL.

Regarding this clonotype: The junction shows a germline mismatch at one end, possibly a read error. J is TRBJ2-2 and V is TRBV7-3; 7 bases fit TRBD1. There are 13 residues in the CDR3. CDR1 is SGHTA and CDR2 is FQGTGA in the germline V gene. The CDR3 DNA reads TGTGCCGGCAGCCGGGACAGAACCGGGGAGCTGTTTTTT. Residues: CAGSRDRTGELFF.

This clonotype was counted at least ten times. V is TRBV6-2 or TRBV6-3 and J is TRBJ2-1; 7 bases fit TRBD2. In germline, CDR1 is MNHEY, CDR2 SVGEGT. CDR3 length: 15 amino acids. J was trimmed by 0 bases and V by 5 bases; bases with no gene match: 4. CDR3 sequence (DNA): TGTGCCAGCAGTCCCGGGACTACCTCCTACAATGAGCAGTTCTTC. As protein: CASSPGTTSYNEQFF.

This clonotype has a count of ten or more. The chain links TRBV7-3 to TRBJ2-6; D is uncertain. CDR3 length: 17 amino acids. Deletions cut 0 bases from V and 1 base from J, with 10 bases between. Germline V lookup: CDR1 SGHTA, CDR2 FQGTGA. CDR3 coding DNA: TGTGCCAGCAGCTTAACGAGCACTGCTTCTGGGGCCAACGTCCTGACTTTC. Translation gives CASSLTSTASGANVLTF.

The chain recombines TRBV5-4 with TRBJ2-2, with TRBD2 matching 7 bases. Per the germline V gene, CDR1 is SGHNT and CDR2 is YYREEE (reference sequence). V was clipped by 3 bases and J by 7 bases; unmatched bases: 6. CDR3 size: 14 residues. CDR3 loop: CASSSAGVGGELFF. The CDR3 DNA sequence: TGTGCCAGCAGCTCCGCGGGGGTAGGCGGGGAGCTGTTTTTT.

At least ten counts were recorded for this clonotype. The CDR3 DNA reads TGTGCCAGCAGGTTGACAGCAGGACAGGGCAACCCTCTCCAAGAGACCCAGTACTTC. It codes for CASRLTAGQGNPLQETQYF. The chain uses TRBV7-2 and TRBJ2-5, with 8 positions matching TRBD1. There are 19 residues in the CDR3. CDR1 SGHTA and CDR2 FQGNSA come from the germline V gene. Losses at the gene ends were 6 bases for V and 1 base for J; bases not matched to a gene: 19.

The V call is TRBV7-8, the J call TRBJ2-3, with D possibly being TRBD2 (7 bases). Germline loops: CDR1 SGHVS, CDR2 FQNEAQ. V lost 1 base and J 8 bases, leaving 13 bases between the germline ends. This CDR3 has 14 amino acids. Here the CDR3 DNA reads TGTGCCAGCAGCTTAGAAGGCGGGGGCCCTACGCAGTATTTT. Protein: CASSLEGGGPTQYF.

The chain links TRBV18 to TRBJ2-2; perhaps TRBD1 as D (5 bases). V shed 8 bases and J shed 1 base, with 14 bases lying between them. Germline loops: CDR1 KGHSH, CDR2 LQKENI. The CDR3 is 15 residues long. CDR3 amino acids: CASPIDGQNTGELFF. The CDR3 coding sequence is TGTGCCAGCCCCATTGACGGACAGAACACCGGGGAGCTGTTTTTT.

This clonotype was recorded at least ten times. J is TRBJ2-3 and V is TRBV20-1, with D perhaps TRBD2 (5 bases). Trimming took 6 bases from V and 4 from J, leaving 20 bases between them. This CDR3 has 15 residues. Germline V CDR1 and CDR2: DFQATT, SNEGSKA (reference sequence). The CDR3 spells CSAPARAFMADTQYF. The CDR3 DNA reads TGCAGTGCACCGGCGAGGGCATTTATGGCAGATACGCAGTATTTT.

This clonotype was counted at least ten times. The chain employs TRBV7-3 and TRBJ2-2, with TRBD1 identical over 9 bases. The CDR3 contains 16 residues. CDR1 and CDR2 from the germline V gene are SGHTA and FQGTGA. V lost 5 bases to trimming and J lost 4 bases; unmatched junction nucleotides: 8. CDR3: CASSTYRGPGTGELFF. In DNA, the CDR3 is TGTGCCAGCAGCACATACAGGGGGCCGGGCACCGGGGAGCTGTTTTTT. Using reference TRBV7-3 and TRBJ2-2 for the parts outside the CDR3, the full variable domain is GAGVSQTPSNKVTEKGKYVELRCDPISGHTALYWYRQSLGQGPEFLIYFQGTGAADDSGLPNDRFFAVRPEGSVSTLKIQRTERGDSAVYLCASSTYRGPGTGELFFGEGSRLTVL.

This clonotype was seen ten or more times. The chain is built from TRBV4-1 and TRBJ2-5, with D perhaps matching TRBD1 (6 bases). The CDR3 covers 15 residues. The germline V and J ends were trimmed by 0 bases and 4 bases, with 12 bases remaining between them. Germline V gene data show CDR1 as MGHRA and CDR2 as YSYEKL. In DNA form, the CDR3 reads TGCGCCAGCAGCCAAGACCGAACAGGGAGAGAGACCCAGTACTTC. It translates to CASSQDRTGRETQYF.